These 14 T cell receptor beta chains came from one sample sequenced in a study of blood T cell repertoires in COVID-19. Assay: immunoSEQ multiplex PCR; the TCRdb copy retains only in-frame clones and omits some. The data hold about 280,000 clones, with roughly 80% observed a single time. The source material was PBMCs or T cells enriched from blood (not recorded which). All receptors derive from a man aged 40-50 years who had been exposed to COVID-19.

The CDR3 spells CASSQEVADHEQYF. CDR3 nucleotides: TGTGCCAGCAGCCAAGAAGTGGCAGATCACGAGCAGTACTTC. The chain carries TRBV3-1 (or the pseudogene TRBV3-2) and TRBJ2-7; D ambiguous. The V gene's germline CDR1 is LGHDT and CDR2 YNNKEL (reference sequence). The CDR3 contains 14 residues. With 0 bases removed from V and 5 bases from J, the gap between germline ends came to 11 bases.

The chain has TRBV4-2 and TRBJ1-2, with 7 bases that match TRBD1. Germline values: CDR1 LGHNA, CDR2 YNFKEQ. V was clipped by 0 bases and J by 4 bases; unmatched bases: 8. The CDR3 extends over 16 amino acids. CDR3 protein: CASSQDWGQNSYGYTF. The CDR3 bases are TGTGCCAGCAGCCAAGACTGGGGACAGAACTCCTATGGCTACACCTTC.

V is TRBV21-1 and J is TRBJ1-3; TRBD1, the table's D call, lacks a check against the DNA. TRBV21-1 is noted as a pseudogene. This CDR3 has 16 amino acids. For the CDR3, the DNA is TGTGCCAGCAGCACCGACAAGACAGGGTCTGGAAACACCATATATTTT. This translates into CASSTDKTGSGNTIYF.

The chain recombines TRBV19 with TRBJ2-7; D may be TRBD2 (6 bases). Trimming left V 5 bases short and J 9 bases short, with 17 bases between. This CDR3 contains 13 residues. CDR1 is LNHDA and CDR2 is SQIVND in the germline V gene (reference sequence). CDR3 loop: CASSFRTTDGQYF. The CDR3 bases are TGTGCCAGTAGTTTCCGGACTACGGACGGGCAGTACTTC.

The genes are TRBV2 and TRBJ1-2; D gene ambiguous. The CDR3 sequence is 14 residues long. Germline-derived CDR1 and CDR2 are SNHLY and FYNNEI. V lost 4 bases and J lost 2, with 11 bases in between. CDR3 amino acids: CASSAERGNYGYTF. The CDR3 nucleotides read TGTGCCAGCAGTGCAGAACGAGGAAACTATGGCTACACCTTC.

J is TRBJ1-3 and V is TRBV2, with D tentatively TRBD1 (6 bases). Germline V gives CDR1 SNHLY, CDR2 FYNNEI. Trimming pared 4 bases from V and 8 bases from J, leaving 12 bases between. The length of the CDR3 is 13 residues. CDR3: CASSVQGQDTIYF. The CDR3 DNA reads as TGTGCCAGCAGTGTTCAGGGGCAAGACACCATATATTTT.

The chain couples TRBV10-3 to TRBJ2-3, with a tentative D call TRBD2 (5 bases). Looked up from germline, CDR1 is ENHRY and CDR2 is SYGVKD. The CDR3 runs 13 residues. V gave up 7 bases and J gave up 4 bases, with 12 bases separating them. The CDR3 region has the DNA TGTGCCATCAACGGGAACTATGCAGATACGCAGTATTTT. The encoded protein is CAINGNYADTQYF.

The chain joins TRBV19 to TRBJ2-2; 12 bases fit TRBD1. In germline, CDR1 is LNHDA, CDR2 SQIVND (reference sequence). With 3 bases clipped from V and 7 bases from J, the junction kept 15 bases outside the gene matches. The CDR3 has 19 amino acids. CDR3 loop: CASSIWALGQGASSGELFF. In DNA form, the CDR3 reads TGTGCCAGTAGTATTTGGGCGCTGGGACAGGGGGCCTCAAGCGGGGAGCTGTTTTTT.

The chain recombines TRBV19 with TRBJ1-2, with TRBD1 identical over 7 bases. The ends lost 7 bases at V and 8 bases at J; junction bases unmatched: 10. There are 13 residues in the CDR3. Germline CDR1 and CDR2: LNHDA and SQIVND (reference sequence). The CDR3 protein is CASTPDRAFGYTF. In DNA form, the CDR3 reads TGTGCCAGTACCCCAGACAGGGCTTTCGGCTACACCTTC.

V gene TRBV3-1 (or the pseudogene TRBV3-2) combines with J gene TRBJ1-5; D remains unclear. Trimming left V 3 bases short and J 0 bases short, with 9 bases between. There are 15 residues in the CDR3. CDR1 LGHDT and CDR2 YNNKEL come from the germline V gene (reference sequence). In nucleotides, the CDR3 is TGTGCCAGCAGCCAGGCAGGTAATAGCAATCAGCCCCAGCATTTT. Translation: CASSQAGNSNQPQHF.

This clone was observed a few times. CDR3 nucleotides: TGTGCCTGGCGTGGCGCGGGCGACGAGCAGTACTTC. Protein sequence: CAWRGAGDEQYF. J is TRBJ2-7 and V is TRBV30, with D maybe TRBD2 (5 bases). Trimming pared 5 bases from V and 5 bases from J, leaving 13 bases between. This CDR3 is 12 amino acids long. Germline assignment: CDR1 GTSNPN and CDR2 SVGIG (reference sequence).

V usage is TRBV5-5 and J usage is TRBJ2-3, with D possibly being TRBD1 (5 bases). Between the trimmed V and J ends, which lost 4 bases and 2 bases, there was a span of 11 bases. Germline CDR1 and CDR2: SGHKS and YYEKEE (reference sequence). The CDR3 covers 14 residues. CDR3 amino acids: CASSLETDTDTQYF. The CDR3 nucleotides read TGTGCCAGCAGCCTAGAGACAGACACAGATACGCAGTATTTT. The complete variable domain, with remaining parts taken from reference TRBV5-5 and TRBJ2-3, reads DAGVTQSPTHLIKTRGQQVTLRCSPISGHKSVSWYQQVLGQGPQFIFQYYEKEERGRGNFPDRFSARQFPNYSSELNVNALLLGDSALYLCASSLETDTDTQYFGPGTRLTVL.

The gene calls are TRBV29-1 and TRBJ1-3; 7 bases agree with TRBD1. The CDR3 loop spans 17 amino acids. Looked up from germline, CDR1 is SQVTM and CDR2 is ANQGSEA. V lost 1 base and J lost 5; bases outside the gene matches: 14. CDR3 nucleotides: TGCAGCGTTGAAGCCCTGGCGACAGGGCCGCCCAGAAACACCATATATTTT. This gives the protein CSVEALATGPPRNTIYF.

This chain uses TRBV28 with TRBJ1-3; D gene unclear. Per the germline V gene, CDR1 is MDHEN and CDR2 is SYDVKM. The CDR3 is 15 residues long. The V gene lost 2 bases and the J gene lost 0 bases, with 8 bases spanning the gap. CDR3 DNA: TGTGCCAGCAGTTTAATGGCCCTCTCTGGAAACACCATATATTTT. Encoded protein: CASSLMALSGNTIYF.